Described below is a single T cell receptor (beta chain) sequence and its context. Its cognate antigen is unknown. This entry belongs to a study of T cell repertoires in cytomegalovirus infection. MiXCR, run by TCRdb on the reads, gives a single entry per CDR3 protein. The sample records 150,000 or so distinct CDR3 sequences, 5.5% to 7% being singletons. Trimming stripped 4 bases from V and 3 bases from J, with 11 bases between. Germline-derived CDR1 and CDR2 are SGHTA and FQGTGA. CDR3 length: 14 amino acids. Study-wide results and caveats: CMV carriers having the relevant HLA were flagged by cumulative public TCR beta family frequency.

V gene TRBV7-3 combines with J gene TRBJ2-3; maybe TRBD1 (6 bases). Sequenced material: PBMCs. This TCR derives from a human donor in good health (CMV status not recorded). Some clones in this sample may be carry-over from other donors' samples. The CDR3 coding sequence is TGTGCCAGCAGCTCCCTCACAGGGACAGATACGCAGTATTTT. It translates to CASSSLTGTDTQYF.